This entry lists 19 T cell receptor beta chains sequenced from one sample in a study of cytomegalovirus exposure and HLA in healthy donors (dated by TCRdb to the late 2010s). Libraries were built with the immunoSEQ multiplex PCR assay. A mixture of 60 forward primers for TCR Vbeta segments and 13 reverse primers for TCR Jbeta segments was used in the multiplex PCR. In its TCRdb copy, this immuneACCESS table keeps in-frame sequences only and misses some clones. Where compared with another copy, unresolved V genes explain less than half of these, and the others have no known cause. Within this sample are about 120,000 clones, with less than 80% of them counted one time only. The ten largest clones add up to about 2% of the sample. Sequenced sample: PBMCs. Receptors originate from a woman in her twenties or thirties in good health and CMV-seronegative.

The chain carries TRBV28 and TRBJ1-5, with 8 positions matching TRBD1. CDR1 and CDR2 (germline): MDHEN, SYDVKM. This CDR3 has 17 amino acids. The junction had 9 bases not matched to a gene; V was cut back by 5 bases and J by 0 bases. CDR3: CASSPWDRRNSNQPQHF. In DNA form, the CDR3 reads TGTGCCAGCAGTCCCTGGGACAGGAGGAATAGCAATCAGCCCCAGCATTTT.

The CDR3 protein is CAISERVYTEAFF. The CDR3, as DNA: TGTGCCATCAGTGAGCGGGTTTACACTGAAGCTTTCTTT. The V gene is TRBV10-3, the J gene TRBJ1-1; D is unresolved. CDR3 length equals 13 residues. Trimming removed 2 bases from V and 3 bases from J, with 7 bases in between. CDR1 and CDR2 from the germline V gene are ENHRY and SYGVKD.

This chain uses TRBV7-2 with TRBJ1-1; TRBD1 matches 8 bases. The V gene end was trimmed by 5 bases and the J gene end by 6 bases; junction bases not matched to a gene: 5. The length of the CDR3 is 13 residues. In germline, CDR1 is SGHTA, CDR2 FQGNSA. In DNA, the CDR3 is TGTGCCAGCAGCACCACAGGGGGAGCTGAAGCTTTCTTT. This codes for CASSTTGGAEAFF.

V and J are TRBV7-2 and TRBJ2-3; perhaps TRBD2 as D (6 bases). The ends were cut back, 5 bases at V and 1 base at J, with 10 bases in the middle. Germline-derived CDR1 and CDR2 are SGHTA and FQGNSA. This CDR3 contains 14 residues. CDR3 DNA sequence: TGTGCCAGCAGCGTGGGACTTGGCACAGATACGCAGTATTTT. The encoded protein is CASSVGLGTDTQYF. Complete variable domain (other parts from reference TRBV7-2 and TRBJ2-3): GAGVSQSPSNKVTEKGKDVELRCDPISGHTALYWYRQSLGQGLEFLIYFQGNSAPDKSGLPSDRFSAERTGGSVSTLTIQRTQQEDSAVYLCASSVGLGTDTQYFGPGTRLTVL.

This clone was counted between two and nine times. CDR3: CASSGGQSKYGYTF. CDR3 sequence (DNA): TGTGCCAGCAGCGGGGGACAGTCGAAATATGGCTACACCTTC. The gene calls are TRBV5-4 and TRBJ1-2; 7 bases map to TRBD1. This CDR3 spans 14 amino acids. V lost 4 bases, J lost 5 bases, and 8 bases stayed unmatched. Germline-derived CDR1 and CDR2 are SGHNT and YYREEE (reference sequence).

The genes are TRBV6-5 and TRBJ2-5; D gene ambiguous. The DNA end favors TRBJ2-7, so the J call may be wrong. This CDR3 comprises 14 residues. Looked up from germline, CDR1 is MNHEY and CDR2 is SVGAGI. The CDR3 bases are TGTGCCAGCAGTACTTCACTCCCACCCTACGAGCAGTACTTC. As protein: CASSTSLPPYEQYF.

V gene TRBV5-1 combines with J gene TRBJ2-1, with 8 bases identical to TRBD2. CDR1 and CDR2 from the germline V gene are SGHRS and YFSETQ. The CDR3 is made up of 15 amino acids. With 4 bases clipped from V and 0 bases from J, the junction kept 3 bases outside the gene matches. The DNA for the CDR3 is TGCGCCAGCAGCCGGACTAGCAGCTCCTACAATGAGCAGTTCTTC. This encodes CASSRTSSSYNEQFF.

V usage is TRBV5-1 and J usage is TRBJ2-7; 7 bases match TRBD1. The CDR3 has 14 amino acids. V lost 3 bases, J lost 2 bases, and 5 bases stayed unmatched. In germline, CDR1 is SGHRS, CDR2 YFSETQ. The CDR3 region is CASSYYRGTYEQYF. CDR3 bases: TGCGCCAGCAGCTACTACAGGGGAACCTACGAGCAGTACTTC.

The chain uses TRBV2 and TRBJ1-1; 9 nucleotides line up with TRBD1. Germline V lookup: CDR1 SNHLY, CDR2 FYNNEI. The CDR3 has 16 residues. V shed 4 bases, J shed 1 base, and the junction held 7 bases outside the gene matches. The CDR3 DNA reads TGTGCCAGCAGTGTTATGCCGGGACAGGGGAACACTGAAGCTTTCTTT. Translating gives CASSVMPGQGNTEAFF.

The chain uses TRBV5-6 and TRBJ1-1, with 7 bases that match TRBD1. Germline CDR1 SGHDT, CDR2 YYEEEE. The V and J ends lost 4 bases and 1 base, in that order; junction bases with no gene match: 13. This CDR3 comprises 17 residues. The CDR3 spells CASSLRGGPEWNTEAFF. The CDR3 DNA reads TGTGCCAGCAGCCTACGAGGGGGCCCCGAATGGAACACTGAAGCTTTCTTT.

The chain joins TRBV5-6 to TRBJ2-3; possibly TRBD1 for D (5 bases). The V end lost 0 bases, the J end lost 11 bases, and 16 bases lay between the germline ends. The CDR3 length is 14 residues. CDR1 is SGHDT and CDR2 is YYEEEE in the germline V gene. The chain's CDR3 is CASSLGGPRVGQYF. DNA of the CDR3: TGTGCCAGCAGCTTGGGGGGCCCCCGGGTCGGGCAGTATTTT.

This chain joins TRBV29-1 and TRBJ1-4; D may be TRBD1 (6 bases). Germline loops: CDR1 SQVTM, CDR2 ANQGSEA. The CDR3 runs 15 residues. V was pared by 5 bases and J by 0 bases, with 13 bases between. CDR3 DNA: TGCAGCGTTAGAACCCCAGGGGCAACTAATGAAAAACTGTTTTTT. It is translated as CSVRTPGATNEKLFF.

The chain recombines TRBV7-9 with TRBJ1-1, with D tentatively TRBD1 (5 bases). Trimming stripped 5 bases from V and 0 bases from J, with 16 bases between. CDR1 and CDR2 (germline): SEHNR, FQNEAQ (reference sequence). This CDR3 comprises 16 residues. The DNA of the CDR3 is TGTGCCAGCAGCGACGTCGGGGGTTTAATGAACACTGAAGCTTTCTTT. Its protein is CASSDVGGLMNTEAFF. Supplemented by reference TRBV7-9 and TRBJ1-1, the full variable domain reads DTGVSQNPRHKITKRGQNVTFRCDPISEHNRLYWYRQTLGQGPEFLTYFQNEAQLEKSRLLSDRFSAERPKGSFSTLEIQRTEQGDSAMYLCASSDVGGLMNTEAFFGQGTRLTVV.

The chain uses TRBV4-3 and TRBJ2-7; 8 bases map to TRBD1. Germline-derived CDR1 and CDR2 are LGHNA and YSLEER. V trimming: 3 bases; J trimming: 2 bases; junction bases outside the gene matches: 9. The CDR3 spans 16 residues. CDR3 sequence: CASSQLTGAKPYEQYF. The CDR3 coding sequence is TGCGCCAGCAGCCAGCTGACAGGGGCGAAACCCTACGAGCAGTACTTC.

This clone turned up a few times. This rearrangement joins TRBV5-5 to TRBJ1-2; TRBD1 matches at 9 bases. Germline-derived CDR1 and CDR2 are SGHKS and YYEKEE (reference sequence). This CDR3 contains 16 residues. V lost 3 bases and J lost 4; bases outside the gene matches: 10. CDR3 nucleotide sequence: TGTGCCAGCAGCTCCTCCCCTGGACAGGGGTCCTATGGCTACACCTTC. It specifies CASSSSPGQGSYGYTF. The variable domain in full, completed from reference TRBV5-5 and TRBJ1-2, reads DAGVTQSPTHLIKTRGQQVTLRCSPISGHKSVSWYQQVLGQGPQFIFQYYEKEERGRGNFPDRFSARQFPNYSSELNVNALLLGDSALYLCASSSSPGQGSYGYTFGSGTRLTVV.

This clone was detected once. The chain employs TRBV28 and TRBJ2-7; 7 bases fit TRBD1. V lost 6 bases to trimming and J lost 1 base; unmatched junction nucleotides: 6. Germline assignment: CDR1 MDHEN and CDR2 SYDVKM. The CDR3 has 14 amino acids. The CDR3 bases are TGTGCCAGCAGCCGGGCAGGGGGATCCTACGAGCAGTACTTC. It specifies CASSRAGGSYEQYF.

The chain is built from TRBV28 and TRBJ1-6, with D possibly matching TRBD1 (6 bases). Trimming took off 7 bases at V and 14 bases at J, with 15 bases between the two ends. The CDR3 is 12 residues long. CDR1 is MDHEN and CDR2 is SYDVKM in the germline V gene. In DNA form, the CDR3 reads TGTGCCAGCACCCCAAACAGGGAAACCCTCCACTTT. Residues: CASTPNRETLHF.

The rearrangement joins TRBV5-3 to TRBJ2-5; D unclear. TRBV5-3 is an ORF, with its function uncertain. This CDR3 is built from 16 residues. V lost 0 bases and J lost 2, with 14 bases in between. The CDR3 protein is CARSLGALDGQETQYF. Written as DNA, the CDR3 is TGTGCCAGAAGCTTGGGAGCCCTAGACGGGCAAGAGACCCAGTACTTC.

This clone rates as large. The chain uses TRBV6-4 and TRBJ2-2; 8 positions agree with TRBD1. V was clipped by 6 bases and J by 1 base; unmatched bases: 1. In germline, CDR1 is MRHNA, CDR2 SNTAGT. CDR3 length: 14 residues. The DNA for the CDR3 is TGTGCCAGCAGCGGGACAGGGAACACCGGGGAGCTGTTTTTT. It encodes CASSGTGNTGELFF.